This passage covers 3 T cell receptor beta chains from one sample sequenced in a study of blood T cell repertoires in COVID-19. Measured with immunoSEQ multiplex PCR; TCRdb has only the in-frame clones, and not every one. The sample includes 400,000 to 500,000 clones, roughly 90% of them seen just once. The sample consisted of PBMCs or T cells enriched from blood (not recorded which). Receptors were obtained from a woman aged 18-29 years who had been exposed to COVID-19.

The genes are TRBV9 and TRBJ2-3, with TRBD1 matching 7 bases. Losses at the gene ends were 4 bases for V and 2 bases for J; bases not matched to a gene: 7. The CDR3 length is 15 residues. Germline loops: CDR1 SGDLS, CDR2 YYNGEE. Here the CDR3 DNA reads TGTGCCAGCAGCCAAGACAGGGCGACCACAGATACGCAGTATTTT. Translated, it gives CASSQDRATTDTQYF.

The chain links TRBV5-4 to TRBJ1-2; possible D gene TRBD1, 6 bases. This CDR3 region has 13 residues. Trimming left V 4 bases short and J 2 bases short, with 9 bases between. CDR1 and CDR2 from the germline V gene are SGHNT and YYREEE (reference sequence). The CDR3 sequence is CASSRGQNYGYTF. In nucleotides, the CDR3 is TGTGCCAGCAGCCGCGGACAGAACTATGGCTACACCTTC.

A single count supports this clone. The chain couples TRBV19 to TRBJ1-6; no definite D call. V shed 5 bases and J shed 3 bases, with 11 bases lying between them. CDR1 is LNHDA and CDR2 is SQIVND in the germline V gene (reference sequence). The CDR3 loop spans 15 amino acids. Here the CDR3 reads CASSSDGVYNSPLHF. The CDR3, as DNA: TGTGCCAGTAGTTCCGACGGAGTCTATAATTCACCCCTCCACTTT.